What follows describes a single T cell receptor (beta chain). The data were obtained in a study of shared clonotypes between healthy human individuals. Trimming removed 6 bases from V and 10 bases from J; junction bases left unmatched: 20. Germline CDR1 reads MDHEN; CDR2 reads SYDVKM. CDR3 length: 17 amino acids. The assay was immunoSEQ multiplex PCR, and TCRdb's table has in-frame clones only and misses some. The data show roughly 890,000 clones, 80% to 95% seen once. The naive CD8 fraction comprised CD45RO-negative cells positively selected for CCR7 and excluded terminally differentiated effector memory CD45RA+ cells.

V is TRBV28 and J is TRBJ2-3; 9 bases line up with TRBD2. This TCR derives from a man aged 25-45 years in good health. Specimen: naive CD8+ T cells sorted from blood. In DNA, the CDR3 is TGTGCCAGCAGCTCCAAGACCACGGGACTAGCCCGTAATCCGCAGTATTTT. It codes for CASSSKTTGLARNPQYF. Complete variable domain (other parts from reference TRBV28 and TRBJ2-3): DVKVTQSSRYLVKRTGEKVFLECVQDMDHENMFWYRQDPGLGLRLIYFSYDVKMKEKGDIPEGYSVSREKKERFSLILESASTNQTSMYLCASSSKTTGLARNPQYFGPGTRLTVL.